The clone carrying this TCR beta chain was seen more than once but under ten times. Its target is unknown. The CDR3 extends over 15 amino acids. The germline gives CDR1 MNHEY, CDR2 SVGAGI. Trimming took off 2 bases at V and 2 bases at J, with 13 bases between the two ends. PCR primers comprised 60 Vbeta and 13 Jbeta primers. Assay used: immunoSEQ multiplex PCR; TCRdb lists only in-frame clones, some missing. This table has 110,000 or so clones, less than 10% appearing once. The data were obtained in a study of cytomegalovirus exposure and HLA in healthy donors. General study results and limits: Sequencing probably produced one cluster of sequence variants that were highly shared. A reported reduction in N-insertions relative to the approximately 640-donor mean was seen in an Asian-associated ancestry cluster in a later analysis.

This TCR was sampled from a woman in her thirties or forties in good health and CMV-seropositive. J is TRBJ2-7 and V is TRBV6-5, with D perhaps TRBD2 (5 bases). The sequenced material came from PBMCs. For the CDR3, the DNA is TGTGCCAGCAGTTACCTGGGGAGAAGTACCTACGAGCAGTACTTC. Translated, it gives CASSYLGRSTYEQYF.